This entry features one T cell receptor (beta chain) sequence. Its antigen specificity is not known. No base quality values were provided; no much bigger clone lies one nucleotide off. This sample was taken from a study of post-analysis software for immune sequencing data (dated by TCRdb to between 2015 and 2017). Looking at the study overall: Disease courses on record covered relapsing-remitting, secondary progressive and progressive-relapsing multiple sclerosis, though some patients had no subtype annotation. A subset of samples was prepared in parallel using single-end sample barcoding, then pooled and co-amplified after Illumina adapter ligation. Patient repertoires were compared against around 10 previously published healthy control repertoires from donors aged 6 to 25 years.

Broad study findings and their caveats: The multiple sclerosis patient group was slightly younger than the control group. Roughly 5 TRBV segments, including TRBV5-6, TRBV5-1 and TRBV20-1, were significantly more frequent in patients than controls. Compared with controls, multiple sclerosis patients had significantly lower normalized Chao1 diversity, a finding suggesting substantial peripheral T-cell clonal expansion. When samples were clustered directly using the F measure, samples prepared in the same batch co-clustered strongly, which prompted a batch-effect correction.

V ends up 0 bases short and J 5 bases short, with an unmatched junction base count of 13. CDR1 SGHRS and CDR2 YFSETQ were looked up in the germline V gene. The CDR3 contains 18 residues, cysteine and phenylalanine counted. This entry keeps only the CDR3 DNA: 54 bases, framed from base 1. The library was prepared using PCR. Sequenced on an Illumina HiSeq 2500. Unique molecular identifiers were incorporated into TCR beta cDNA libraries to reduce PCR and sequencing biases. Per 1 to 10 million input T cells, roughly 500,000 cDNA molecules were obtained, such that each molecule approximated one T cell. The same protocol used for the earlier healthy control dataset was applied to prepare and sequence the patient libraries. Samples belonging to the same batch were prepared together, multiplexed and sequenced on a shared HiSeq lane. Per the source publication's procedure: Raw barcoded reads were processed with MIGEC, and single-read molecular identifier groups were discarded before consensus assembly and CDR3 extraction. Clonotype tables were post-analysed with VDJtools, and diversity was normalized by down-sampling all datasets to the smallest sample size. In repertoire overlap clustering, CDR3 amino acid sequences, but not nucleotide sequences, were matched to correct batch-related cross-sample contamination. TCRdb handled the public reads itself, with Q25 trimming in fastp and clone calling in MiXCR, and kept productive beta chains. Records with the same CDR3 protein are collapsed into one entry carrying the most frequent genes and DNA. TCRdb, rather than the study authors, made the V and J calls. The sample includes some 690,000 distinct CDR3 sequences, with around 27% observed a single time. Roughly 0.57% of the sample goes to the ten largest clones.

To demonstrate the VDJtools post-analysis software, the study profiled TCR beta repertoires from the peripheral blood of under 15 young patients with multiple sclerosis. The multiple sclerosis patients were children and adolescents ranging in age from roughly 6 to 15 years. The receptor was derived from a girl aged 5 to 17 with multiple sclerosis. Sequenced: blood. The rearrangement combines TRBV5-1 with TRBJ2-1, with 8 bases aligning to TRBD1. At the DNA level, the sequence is TGCGCCAGCAGCTTGGGTGGGGACAGGCAACGAATTAACAATGAGCAGTTCTTC. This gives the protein CASSLGGDRQRINNEQFF.